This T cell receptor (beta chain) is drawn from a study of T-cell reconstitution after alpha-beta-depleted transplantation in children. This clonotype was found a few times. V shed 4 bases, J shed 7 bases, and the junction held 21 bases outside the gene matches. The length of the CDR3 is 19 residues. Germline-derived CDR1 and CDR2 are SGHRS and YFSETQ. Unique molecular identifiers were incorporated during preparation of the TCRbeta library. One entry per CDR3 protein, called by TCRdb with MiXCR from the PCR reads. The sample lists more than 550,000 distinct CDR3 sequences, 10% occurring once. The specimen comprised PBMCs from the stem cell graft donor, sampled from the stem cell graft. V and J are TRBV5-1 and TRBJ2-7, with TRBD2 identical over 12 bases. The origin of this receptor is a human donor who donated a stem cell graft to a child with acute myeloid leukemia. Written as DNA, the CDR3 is TGCGCCAGCAGCCCGTGGACTAGCGGGAAAGGGGCGGGAAGGCCGGAGCAGTACTTC. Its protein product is CASSPWTSGKGAGRPEQYF.